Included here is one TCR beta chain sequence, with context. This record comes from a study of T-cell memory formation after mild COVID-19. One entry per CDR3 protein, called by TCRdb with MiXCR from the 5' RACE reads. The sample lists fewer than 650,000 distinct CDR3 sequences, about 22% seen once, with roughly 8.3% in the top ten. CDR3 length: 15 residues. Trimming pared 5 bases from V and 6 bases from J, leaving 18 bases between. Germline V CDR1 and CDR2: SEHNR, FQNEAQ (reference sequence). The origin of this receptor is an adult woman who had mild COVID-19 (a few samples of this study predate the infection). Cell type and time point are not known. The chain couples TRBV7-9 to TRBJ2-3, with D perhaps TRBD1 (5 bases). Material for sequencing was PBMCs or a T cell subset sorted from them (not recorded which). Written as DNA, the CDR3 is TGTGCCAGCAGCCGAAGCGTGGGGCGGTGGGATACGCAGTATTTT. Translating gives CASSRSVGRWDTQYF.